This TCR beta chain was observed in a study of cytomegalovirus exposure and HLA in healthy donors. The wider study: Later analysis reported that the approximately 130 validation repertoires shared the platform of the 650 to 700 first-cohort repertoires.

Study findings and constraints: The authors enumerated some 170 TCR beta chains as linked to cytomegalovirus. The classifier was said to identify cytomegalovirus status with high specificity and sensitivity.

This clone was detected only a few times. Its antigen is not known. Sequenced by immunoSEQ multiplex PCR; TCRdb stores in-frame clones only, minus some. The sample consists of about 200,000 clones, about 81% of them appearing once. Looked up from germline, CDR1 is MGHRA and CDR2 is YSYEKL. Unmatched junction bases numbered 5, after V lost 2 bases and J lost 5 bases. The CDR3 is made up of 14 amino acids. This chain joins TRBV4-1 and TRBJ2-7; the match to TRBD1 covers 8 bases. The sequencing input was PBMCs. The origin of this receptor is a woman in her 30s in good health and CMV-seronegative. The DNA for the CDR3 is TGCGCCAGCAGCCAACGCAGGGGGCCCGACGAGCAGTACTTC. Residues: CASSQRRGPDEQYF.